This record covers a single T cell receptor beta chain. The target antigen is unknown. This entry is derived from a study of vaccination and CD4 T cells after COVID-19. The treatment is: approximately 9-day PBMC culture with coronavirus spike peptide pools or control peptides (ViraFEST assay). Half the medium was replaced with fresh IL-2 medium on days 3 and 7. CDR3 length: 16 amino acids. V was clipped by 2 bases and J by 2 bases; unmatched bases: 3. Per the germline V gene, CDR1 is MDHEN and CDR2 is SYDVKM. With the Oncomine TCR Beta short-read assay, DNA from cultured CD4+ T cells was sequenced. TCRdb independently ran MiXCR on the PCR reads; one entry per CDR3 protein. The profile shows about 14,000 distinct CDR3 sequences, around 40% of them singletons. Findings and limits, study-wide: Convalescent participants were relatively few, and none had early post-infection timepoints studied.

The sample was CD4+ T cells from blood, cultured in vitro, taken after SARS-CoV-2 vaccination. The sequence was obtained from a human donor who had recovered from COVID-19. The chain recombines TRBV28 with TRBJ1-6, with TRBD1 matching 7 bases. The CDR3, as DNA: TGTGCCAGCAGTTTAGACAGGGTGACCTATAATTCACCCCTCCACTTT. Protein sequence: CASSLDRVTYNSPLHF.